A selection of T cell receptor beta chains follows, all from one sample in a study of STAT5B mutations in CD4+ large granular lymphocyte leukemia. The repertoire was sequenced with immunoSEQ multiplex PCR; TCRdb's copy has only in-frame clones and lacks some. The repertoire holds about 40,000 clones, around 85% seen once, with less than 0.45% in the top ten. The material sequenced was CD4+ T cells from blood buffy coats. The receptors here all came from a human donor in good health. Both conserved end residues are part of each CDR3. Each record gives: D gene, J gene, clone size, V gene, CDR3 DNA, CDR3 protein. The D gene is left open where the match is weak. Not every row has a clone size; where given, it reads once, few, many or a size class.

. TRBJ1-1 . TRBV4-3 TGCGCCAGCAGCCAAGATCGGGGGTCAAAGGCCACTGAAGCTTTCTTT CASSQDRGSKATEAFF
. TRBJ1-2 . TRBV28 TGTGCCAGCAGTTATCGGGGATCGGCCGGCTACACCTTC CASSYRGSAGYTF
. TRBJ1-2 few TRBV2 TGTGCCAGCAGTGAGGACAGTCGGTATGGCTACACCTTC CASSEDSRYGYTF
. TRBJ2-5 few TRBV4-3 TGCGCCAGCAGCCAAGATTTGTGGGGAGAGACCCAGTACTTC CASSQDLWGETQYF
. TRBJ1-6 . TRBV7-3 TGTGCCAGCAGCTTAGCGGGAAGGCCACCCCTCCACTTT CASSLAGRPPLHF
. TRBJ2-7 . TRBV7-2 TGTGCCAGCAGCCCATCTGGAGTCCCCCAGTACTTC CASSPSGVPQYF
. TRBJ1-1 . TRBV27 TGTGCCAGCAGTTTTGGAGGCTCCATGAACACTGAAGCTTTCTTT CASSFGGSMNTEAFF
. TRBJ1-2 . TRBV10-3 TGTGCCATCAGTGTTTCGGGCCCCCCTAGCGACGGCTACACCTTC CAISVSGPPSDGYTF
. TRBJ1-1 . TRBV27 TGTGCCAGCACGCCCAGAATGACAGCTAACACTGAAGCTTTCTTT CASTPRMTANTEAFF
TRBD1 TRBJ1-5 . TRBV29-1 TGCAGCGTTCGGGACAGGGGGCTACATCAGCCCCAGCATTTT CSVRDRGLHQPQHF
. TRBJ2-2 . TRBV5-1 TGCGCCAGCAGTCAACAGGGCACCGGGGAGCTGTTTTTT CASSQQGTGELFF
TRBD1 TRBJ2-5 . TRBV7-9 TGTGCCAGCAGCCCGACGACAGGGGTGATGGAGACCCAGTACTTC CASSPTTGVMETQYF
. TRBJ1-6 . TRBV28 TGTGCCAGCACCCAAGGGGTGACCTATAATTCACCCCTCCACTTT CASTQGVTYNSPLHF
. TRBJ2-7 . TRBV28 TGTGCCAGCAGTTTATGGGGTGGGAAGGGGAGTTACGAGCAGTACTTC CASSLWGGKGSYEQYF
TRBD1 TRBJ1-6 . TRBV28 TGTGCCAGCAGCCTACGGACAGGGGGCTTAAGCTCACCCCTCCACTTT CASSLRTGGLSSPLHF
TRBD1 TRBJ1-6 . TRBV15 TGTGCCACCAGCAGATTCGGACAGGGGCTTGGGGCCTATAATTCACCCCTCCACTTT CATSRFGQGLGAYNSPLHF
. TRBJ1-1 few TRBV15 TGTGCCACCAGCAGACCATACGGGGGCACTGAAGCTTTCTTT CATSRPYGGTEAFF
TRBD2 TRBJ2-5 . TRBV30 TGTGCCTGGAGTGGGACTAGCGTGGAGACCCAGTACTTC CAWSGTSVETQYF
. TRBJ1-5 . TRBV28 TGTGCCAGCACCGGAGGCAATCAGCCCCAGCATTTT CASTGGNQPQHF
. TRBJ2-7 . TRBV14 TGTGCCAGCAGCCAAGGCTACGAGCAGTACTTC CASSQGYEQYF
TRBD2 TRBJ2-1 . TRBV6-1 TGTGCCAGTACGCCCGGGACTAGCGGGTACAATGAGCAGTTCTTC CASTPGTSGYNEQFF
. TRBJ2-7 . TRBV16 TGTGCCAGCAGCCAATCCACCTACGAGCAGTACTTC CASSQSTYEQYF
TRBD2 TRBJ2-1 . TRBV30 TGTGCCTGGCAGGATTGGCGGGGACTAGGGTCTGAGCAGTTCTTC CAWQDWRGLGSEQFF
. TRBJ1-2 . TRBV7-2 TGTGCCAGCAGCCGGGGTGTGGCCTATGGCTACACCTTC CASSRGVAYGYTF
TRBD2 TRBJ2-3 . TRBV29-1 TGCAGCGGGACTAGCACGTTCACAGATACGCAGTATTTT CSGTSTFTDTQYF
. TRBJ2-7 once TRBV6-1 TGTGCCAGCAGTTATTCCACAGAGGGCGAGCAGTACTTC CASSYSTEGEQYF
. TRBJ2-1 . TRBV5-6 TGTGCCAGCAGCTTTTACAATGAGCAGTTCTTC CASSFYNEQFF
. TRBJ2-7 . TRBV7-3 TGTGCCAGCAAAAGACAGGAAAGCTCCTACGAGCAGTACTTC CASKRQESSYEQYF
. TRBJ1-6 . TRBV18 TGTGCCAGCTCACCAATCGGTGGAGGGGGTACCTATAACTCACCCCTCCACTTT CASSPIGGGGTYNSPLHF
TRBD2 TRBJ2-3 . TRBV7-8 TGTGCCAGCAGCCAAACGACTAGCGGGAGGGTGGTAGATACGCAGTATTTT CASSQTTSGRVVDTQYF
TRBD2 TRBJ2-2 few TRBV5-4 TGTGCCAGCAGCCGCGACCCGGGGGGGAACACCGGGGAGCTGTTTTTT CASSRDPGGNTGELFF
TRBD2 TRBJ2-3 . TRBV4-2 TGTGCCAGCAGCCAAGAGCCATTGATAGGACTAGCGGGAGACGATACGCGGTATTTT CASSQEPLIGLAGDDTRYF
. TRBJ2-2 . TRBV10-1 TGCGCCAGCATGGCCAGGGGCGACACCGGGGAGCTGTTTTTT CASMARGDTGELFF
. TRBJ1-6 . TRBV6-5 TGTGCCAGCAGACTGAGGGGGGGAGGTTCACCCCTCCACTTT CASRLRGGGSPLHF
. TRBJ2-3 . TRBV5-4 TGTGCCAGCAGCTTAGTTCATGATACGCAGTATTTT CASSLVHDTQYF
. TRBJ1-5 . TRBV28 TGTGCCAGCAGTTTCGGCGCGAGAAGGGGGCCCCAGCATTTT CASSFGARRGPQHF
TRBD1 TRBJ1-1 . TRBV6-1 TGTGCCAGCAGTCGGGGCTGGACAGGGCGGACTGAAGCTTTCTTT CASSRGWTGRTEAFF
. TRBJ1-3 . TRBV2 TGTGCCAGCAGTGATCTCGGAAACACCATATATTTT CASSDLGNTIYF
TRBD1 TRBJ1-5 once TRBV9 TGTGCCAGCAGCGTAACGGGACAGACCAATCAGCCCCAGCATTTT CASSVTGQTNQPQHF
. TRBJ1-1 . TRBV18 TGTGCCAGCTCACCACTTAGGAACACTGAAGCTTTCTTT CASSPLRNTEAFF
. TRBJ2-5 once TRBV10-2 TGCGCCAGCAGTGAATACGGACAGCAAGAGACCCAGTACTTC CASSEYGQQETQYF